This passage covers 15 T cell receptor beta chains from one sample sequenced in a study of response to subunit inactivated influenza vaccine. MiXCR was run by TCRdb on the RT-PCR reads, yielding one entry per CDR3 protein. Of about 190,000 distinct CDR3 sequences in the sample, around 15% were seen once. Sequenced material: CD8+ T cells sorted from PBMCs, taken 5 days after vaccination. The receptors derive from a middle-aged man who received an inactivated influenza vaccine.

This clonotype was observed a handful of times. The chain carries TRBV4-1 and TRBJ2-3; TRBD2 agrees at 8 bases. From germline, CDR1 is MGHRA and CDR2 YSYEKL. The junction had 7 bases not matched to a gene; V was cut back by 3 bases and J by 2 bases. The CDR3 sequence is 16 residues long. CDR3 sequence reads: CASSQRAGAATDTQYF. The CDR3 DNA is TGCGCCAGCAGCCAGAGAGCGGGGGCCGCCACAGATACGCAGTATTTT.

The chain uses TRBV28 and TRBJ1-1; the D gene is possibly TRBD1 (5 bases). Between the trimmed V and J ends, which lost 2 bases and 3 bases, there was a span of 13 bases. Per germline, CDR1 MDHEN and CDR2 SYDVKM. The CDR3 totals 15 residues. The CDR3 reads CASSLSLRGDTEAFF. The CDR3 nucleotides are TGTGCCAGCAGTTTAAGTCTGAGGGGAGACACTGAAGCTTTCTTT. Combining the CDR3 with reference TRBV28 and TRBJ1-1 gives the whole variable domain DVKVTQSSRYLVKRTGEKVFLECVQDMDHENMFWYRQDPGLGLRLIYFSYDVKMKEKGDIPEGYSVSREKKERFSLILESASTNQTSMYLCASSLSLRGDTEAFFGQGTRLTVV.

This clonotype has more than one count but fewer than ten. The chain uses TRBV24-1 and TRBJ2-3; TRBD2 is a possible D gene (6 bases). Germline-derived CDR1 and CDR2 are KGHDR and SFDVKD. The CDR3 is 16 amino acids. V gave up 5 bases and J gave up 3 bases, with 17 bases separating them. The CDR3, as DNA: TGTGCCACCAGTGGCCCTTACCGGGAGAGGACAGATACGCAGTATTTT. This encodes CATSGPYRERTDTQYF.

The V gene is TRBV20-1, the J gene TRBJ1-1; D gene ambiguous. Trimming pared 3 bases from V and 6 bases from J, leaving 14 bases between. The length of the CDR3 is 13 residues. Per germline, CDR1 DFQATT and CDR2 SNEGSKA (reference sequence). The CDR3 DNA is TGCAGTGCTAGTCGTCTTTTGGGCGCTGAAGCTTTCTTT. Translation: CSASRLLGAEAFF.

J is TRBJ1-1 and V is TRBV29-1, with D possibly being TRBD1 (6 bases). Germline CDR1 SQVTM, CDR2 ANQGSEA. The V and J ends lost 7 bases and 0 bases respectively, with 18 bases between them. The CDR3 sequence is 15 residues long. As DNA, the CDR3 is TGCAGCGCCCTAGGCCAGGGGCGCATGAACACTGAAGCTTTCTTT. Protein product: CSALGQGRMNTEAFF.

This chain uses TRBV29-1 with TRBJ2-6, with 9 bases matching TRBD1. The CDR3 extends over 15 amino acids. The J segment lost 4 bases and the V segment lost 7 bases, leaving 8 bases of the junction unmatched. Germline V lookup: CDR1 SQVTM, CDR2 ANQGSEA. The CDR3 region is CSGRTGDSGANVLTF. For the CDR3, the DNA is TGCAGCGGCAGGACAGGGGATTCCGGGGCCAACGTCCTGACTTTC.

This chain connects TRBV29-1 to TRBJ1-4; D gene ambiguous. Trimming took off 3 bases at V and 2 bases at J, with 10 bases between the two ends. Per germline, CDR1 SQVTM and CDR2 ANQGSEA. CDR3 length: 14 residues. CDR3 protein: CSVDEGVTNEKLFF. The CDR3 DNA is TGCAGCGTTGATGAGGGAGTGACTAATGAAAAACTGTTTTTT. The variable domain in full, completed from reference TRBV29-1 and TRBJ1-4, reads SAVISQKPSRDICQRGTSLTIQCQVDSQVTMMFWYRQQPGQSLTLIATANQGSEATYESGFVIDKFPISRPNLTFSTLTVSNMSPEDSSIYLCSVDEGVTNEKLFFGSGTQLSVL.

CDR3 sequence reads: CSVDPSRGRTDTQYF. The CDR3 nucleotides read TGCAGCGTTGACCCCTCCAGGGGGCGAACAGATACGCAGTATTTT. The chain uses TRBV29-1 and TRBJ2-3; 8 nucleotides line up with TRBD1. Germline lookup yields CDR1 SQVTM and CDR2 ANQGSEA. V was clipped by 3 bases and J by 3 bases; unmatched bases: 8. The CDR3 contains 15 residues.

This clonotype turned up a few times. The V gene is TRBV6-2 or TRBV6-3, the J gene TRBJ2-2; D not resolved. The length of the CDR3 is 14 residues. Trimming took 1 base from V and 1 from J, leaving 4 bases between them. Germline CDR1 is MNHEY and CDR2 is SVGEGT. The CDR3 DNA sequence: TGTGCCAGCAGTTACTGGGGGAACACCGGGGAGCTGTTTTTT. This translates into CASSYWGNTGELFF.

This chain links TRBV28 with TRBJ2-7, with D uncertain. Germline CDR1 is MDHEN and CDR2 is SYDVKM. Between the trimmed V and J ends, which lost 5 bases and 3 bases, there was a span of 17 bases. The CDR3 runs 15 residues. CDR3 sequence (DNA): TGTGCCAGCAGTGGATACAAGTCAATGATCTACGAGCAGTACTTC. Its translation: CASSGYKSMIYEQYF. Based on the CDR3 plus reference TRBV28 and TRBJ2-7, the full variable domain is DVKVTQSSRYLVKRTGEKVFLECVQDMDHENMFWYRQDPGLGLRLIYFSYDVKMKEKGDIPEGYSVSREKKERFSLILESASTNQTSMYLCASSGYKSMIYEQYFGPGTRLTVT.

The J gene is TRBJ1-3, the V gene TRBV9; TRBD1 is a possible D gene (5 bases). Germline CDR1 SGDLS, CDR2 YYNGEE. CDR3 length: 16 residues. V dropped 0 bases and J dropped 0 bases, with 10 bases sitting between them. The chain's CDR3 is CASSVGGSLSGNTIYF. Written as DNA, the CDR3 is TGTGCCAGCAGCGTAGGGGGGAGTCTCTCTGGAAACACCATATATTTT. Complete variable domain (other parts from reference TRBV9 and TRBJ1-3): DSGVTQTPKHLITATGQRVTLRCSPRSGDLSVYWYQQSLDQGLQFLIQYYNGEERAKGNILERFSAQQFPDLHSELNLSSLELGDSALYFCASSVGGSLSGNTIYFGEGSWLTVV.

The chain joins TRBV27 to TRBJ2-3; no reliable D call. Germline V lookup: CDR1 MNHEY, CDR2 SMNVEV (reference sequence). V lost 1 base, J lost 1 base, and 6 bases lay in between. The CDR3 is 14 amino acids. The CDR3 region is CASSLLARTDTQYF. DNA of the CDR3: TGTGCCAGCAGTTTATTGGCCCGCACAGATACGCAGTATTTT.

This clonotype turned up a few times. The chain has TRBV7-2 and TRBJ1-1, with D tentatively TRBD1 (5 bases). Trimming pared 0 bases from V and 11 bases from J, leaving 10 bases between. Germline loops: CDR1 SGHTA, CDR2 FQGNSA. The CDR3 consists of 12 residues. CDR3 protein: CASSLALRDAFF. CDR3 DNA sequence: TGTGCCAGCAGCTTAGCGCTCAGGGACGCTTTCTTT. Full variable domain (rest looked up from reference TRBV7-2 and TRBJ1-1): GAGVSQSPSNKVTEKGKDVELRCDPISGHTALYWYRQSLGQGLEFLIYFQGNSAPDKSGLPSDRFSAERTGGSVSTLTIQRTQQEDSAVYLCASSLALRDAFFGQGTRLTVV.

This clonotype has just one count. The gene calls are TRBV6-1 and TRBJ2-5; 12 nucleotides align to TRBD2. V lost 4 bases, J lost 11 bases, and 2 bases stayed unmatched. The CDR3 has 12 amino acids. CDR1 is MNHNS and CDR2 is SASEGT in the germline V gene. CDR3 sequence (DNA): TGTGCCAGCAGTGGGCTAGCGGGGGGGCAGTACTTC. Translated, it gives CASSGLAGGQYF.

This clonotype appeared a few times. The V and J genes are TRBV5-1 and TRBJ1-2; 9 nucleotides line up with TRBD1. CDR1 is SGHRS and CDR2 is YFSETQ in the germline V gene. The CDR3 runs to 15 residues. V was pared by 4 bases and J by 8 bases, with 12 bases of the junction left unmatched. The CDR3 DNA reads TGCGCCAGCAGCCTCGGACAGGGGAGTACTGACGGCTACACCTTC. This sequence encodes CASSLGQGSTDGYTF.